Below are 21 T cell receptor beta chains sequenced from a single sample in a study of T-cell memory formation after mild COVID-19. MiXCR, run by TCRdb on the 5' RACE reads, gives a single entry per CDR3 protein. The table shows under 300,000 distinct CDR3 sequences, with 8% to 10% occurring only once. The sequenced material came from PBMCs or a T cell subset sorted from them (not recorded which). Every receptor here comes from a man between 18 and 29 years old who had mild COVID-19 (a few samples of this study predate the infection). Cell type and time point are not known.

This clonotype appeared a few times. The gene calls are TRBV9 and TRBJ1-4; D not resolved. This CDR3 is built from 16 residues. V was shortened by 4 bases and J by 5 bases, with 18 bases between the two germline ends. CDR1 and CDR2 from the germline V gene are SGDLS and YYNGEE. The chain's CDR3 is CASSPGWGEINEKLFF. DNA for the CDR3: TGTGCCAGCAGCCCCGGATGGGGAGAAATAAATGAAAAACTGTTTTTT.

This clonotype was counted only a few times. This CDR3 is CASSDGQNSNQPQHF. CDR3 DNA: TGTGCCAGCAGCGATGGACAGAATAGCAATCAGCCCCAGCATTTT. This chain connects TRBV9 to TRBJ1-5; tentative D call: TRBD1 (6 bases). V lost 3 bases and J 0 bases, leaving 10 bases between the germline ends. Germline CDR1 is SGDLS and CDR2 is YYNGEE. This CDR3 has 15 amino acids.

This clonotype was seen repeatedly, ten times or more. J is TRBJ2-1 and V is TRBV10-3; tentatively, D is TRBD1 or TRBD2 (5 bases each). CDR1 is ENHRY, CDR2 SYGVKD, per germline. V lost 6 bases and J 3 bases, leaving 18 bases between the germline ends. CDR3 length: 16 amino acids. The CDR3, as DNA: TGTGCCATCAGCAGCCGGGGCCGCTCCCTCTACAATGAGCAGTTCTTC. Translating gives CAISSRGRSLYNEQFF.

This clonotype was recorded a few times. The chain uses TRBV4-2 and TRBJ1-6; the D gene is possibly TRBD1 (5 bases). Trimming took off 1 base at V and 6 bases at J, with 19 bases between the two ends. The CDR3 is 18 amino acids. Germline V gene sequence: CDR1 LGHNA, CDR2 YNFKEQ. CDR3 sequence reads: CASSQGQGDWQANSPLHF. CDR3 nucleotides: TGTGCCAGCAGCCAAGGCCAGGGCGATTGGCAAGCTAATTCACCCCTCCACTTT.

The rearrangement uses TRBV20-1 and TRBJ2-7; perhaps TRBD2 as D (6 bases). The V gene lost 2 bases and the J gene lost 1 base, with 15 bases spanning the gap. The CDR3 is 15 residues long. In germline, CDR1 is DFQATT, CDR2 SNEGSKA (reference sequence). CDR3: CSARPHLALSYEQYF. In DNA, the CDR3 is TGCAGTGCTAGACCTCACCTAGCGTTGTCCTACGAGCAGTACTTC.

This clonotype has ten or more counts. V gene TRBV7-9 combines with J gene TRBJ1-5; no clear D gene. The germline CDR1 and CDR2 sequences are SEHNR and FQNEAQ (reference sequence). The CDR3 extends over 13 amino acids. The V and J ends lost 5 bases and 2 bases respectively, with 7 bases between them. The CDR3 spells CASSPSGNQPQHF. The CDR3 DNA follows: TGTGCCAGCAGCCCCTCCGGCAATCAGCCCCAGCATTTT.

The CDR3 is CASSPPVDQPQHF. The CDR3 bases are TGTGCCAGCTCACCTCCAGTGGATCAGCCCCAGCATTTT. The chain uses TRBV18 and TRBJ1-5, with D unclear. CDR3 length: 13 residues. The germline V gene encodes CDR1 KGHSH and CDR2 LQKENI. V lost 3 bases and J 5 bases, leaving 8 bases between the germline ends.

In its sample, this clonotype was seen once. This sequence joins TRBV9 and TRBJ2-1; no firm D call. CDR3 length: 15 residues. Germline CDR1 is SGDLS and CDR2 is YYNGEE. V lost 0 bases to trimming and J lost 2 bases, with 9 bases between them. The CDR3 region has the DNA TGTGCCAGCAGCGTAGACGAGTGGGCCTACAATGAGCAGTTCTTC. This translates into CASSVDEWAYNEQFF. Using reference TRBV9 and TRBJ2-1 for the parts outside the CDR3, the full variable domain is DSGVTQTPKHLITATGQRVTLRCSPRSGDLSVYWYQQSLDQGLQFLIQYYNGEERAKGNILERFSAQQFPDLHSELNLSSLELGDSALYFCASSVDEWAYNEQFFGPGTRLTVL.

Many counts were recorded for this clonotype. This chain connects TRBV4-1 to TRBJ1-2; D unclear. Per germline, CDR1 MGHRA and CDR2 YSYEKL. Trimming shortened V by 1 base and J by 8 bases, and 17 bases separated the two germline ends. The CDR3 spans 15 residues. CDR3 coding DNA: TGCGCCAGCAGCCAAGTGTACGGCGGTATGGGAGGCTACACCTTC. Encoded protein: CASSQVYGGMGGYTF.

Ten or more counts support this clonotype. The chain employs TRBV7-9 and TRBJ2-1; D not certain. In germline, CDR1 is SEHNR, CDR2 FQNEAQ (reference sequence). The ends were cut back, 3 bases at V and 4 bases at J, with 13 bases in the middle. This CDR3 has 15 residues. The CDR3 DNA follows: TGTGCCAGCAGCTTCTCCGCGGATAATTACAATGAGCAGTTCTTC. It specifies CASSFSADNYNEQFF.

There are a few counts of this clonotype. The rearrangement links TRBV4-3 to TRBJ2-5; TRBD2 aligns across 8 bases. The CDR3 has 17 residues. V dropped 0 bases and J dropped 2; count of bases not matched to a gene: 8. Looked up from germline, CDR1 is LGHNA and CDR2 is YSLEER. The DNA for the CDR3 is TGCGCCAGCAGCCAAGACCTACCGACTAGCGCGCAAGAGACCCAGTACTTC. Amino acids: CASSQDLPTSAQETQYF.

This clonotype occurred many times. The chain employs TRBV4-1 and TRBJ1-2; TRBD1 is a possible D gene (5 bases). Germline loops: CDR1 MGHRA, CDR2 YSYEKL. This CDR3 is 16 amino acids long. Trimming cost V 7 bases and J 4 bases, with 22 bases left between them. Written as DNA, the CDR3 is TGCGCCAGCACTAACGTGGTTGGGGGGATGGTCTATGGCTACACCTTC. Amino acids: CASTNVVGGMVYGYTF.

This clonotype was counted at least ten times. This chain links TRBV11-2 with TRBJ2-7; TRBD1 is a possible D gene (5 bases). V dropped 2 bases and J dropped 6 bases, with 14 bases sitting between them. The germline CDR1 and CDR2 sequences are SGHAT and FQNNGV. This CDR3 comprises 14 residues. The DNA of the CDR3 is TGTGCCAGCAGCTTAATGCAGGGTCTATCCGAGCAGTACGTC. This translates into CASSLMQGLSEQYV.

The V gene is TRBV9, the J gene TRBJ2-3, with unresolved D. Germline loops: CDR1 SGDLS, CDR2 YYNGEE. Trimming cost V 0 bases and J 4 bases, with 12 bases left between them. This CDR3 comprises 15 residues. CDR3 nucleotides: TGTGCCAGCAGCGTAGACCTAGATTTTTCAGATACGCAGTATTTT. Translating it yields CASSVDLDFSDTQYF.

This clonotype was picked up many times. This chain connects TRBV4-1 to TRBJ1-1; 8 bases map to TRBD1. V shed 2 bases, J shed 5 bases, and the junction held 7 bases outside the gene matches. The CDR3 totals 15 residues. Germline values: CDR1 MGHRA, CDR2 YSYEKL. CDR3 sequence (DNA): TGCGCCAGCAGCCAACTATACAGGGGGGGAACTGAAGCTTTCTTT. It codes for CASSQLYRGGTEAFF.

This clonotype was counted a few times. The chain has TRBV28 and TRBJ2-1; no firm D call. In germline, CDR1 is MDHEN, CDR2 SYDVKM. V gave up 9 bases and J gave up 6 bases, with 3 bases separating them. The CDR3 totals 9 residues. The CDR3 DNA is TGTGCCAGGATCAATGAGCAGTTCTTC. Amino acid sequence: CARINEQFF.

This clonotype was detected only a few times. V and J are TRBV6-5 and TRBJ2-2, with 11 bases fitting TRBD1. Germline trimming cut 6 bases from V and 7 bases from J; bases unmatched to any gene: 10. The CDR3 has 16 residues. Per the germline V gene, CDR1 is MNHEY and CDR2 is SVGAGI. This CDR3 reads CASRRTGTGGVGELFF. CDR3 in DNA: TGTGCCAGCAGACGCACCGGGACAGGGGGAGTCGGGGAGCTGTTTTTT.

This clonotype showed up many times. V and J are TRBV5-1 and TRBJ2-2; unclear D gene. Trimming stripped 0 bases from V and 4 bases from J, with 4 bases between. CDR1 is SGHRS and CDR2 is YFSETQ in the germline V gene. The CDR3 has 13 residues. In DNA form, the CDR3 reads TGCGCCAGCAGCTTGGAAAGCACCGGGGAGCTGTTTTTT. This gives the protein CASSLESTGELFF.

This clonotype appeared a few times. The CDR3, as DNA: TGCGCCAGCAGCCTCCCCCGGGGGGAGTCTCGTAGTGAGCAGTTCTTC. This codes for CASSLPRGESRSEQFF. The chain employs TRBV5-1 and TRBJ2-1; TRBD2 matches 7 bases. The CDR3 spans 16 residues. Germline CDR1 and CDR2: SGHRS and YFSETQ. Trimming removed 4 bases from V and 9 bases from J; junction bases left unmatched: 16.

V gene TRBV20-1 combines with J gene TRBJ1-3; no clear D. Trimming cost V 3 bases and J 0 bases, with 3 bases left between them. The length of the CDR3 is 12 residues. Germline CDR1 and CDR2: DFQATT and SNEGSKA (reference sequence). CDR3 sequence reads: CSARDSGNTIYF. The CDR3 DNA reads TGCAGTGCTAGGGACTCTGGAAACACCATATATTTT.

This clonotype showed up just a few times. CDR3: CASSPLVPSRNEQYF. The CDR3 DNA sequence: TGTGCCAGCTCACCCTTGGTACCCAGTCGTAACGAGCAGTACTTC. The gene calls are TRBV18 and TRBJ2-7, with no clear D. The CDR3 length is 15 residues. The germline V gene encodes CDR1 KGHSH and CDR2 LQKENI. The ends were cut back, 3 bases at V and 5 bases at J, with 17 bases in the middle.